The rows below give T cell receptor beta chains drawn from one sample of a study of regulatory T cells in long-lasting Graves disease. TCRdb called the multiplex PCR reads again in MiXCR, with one record for every CDR3 protein. The sample contains 250,000 or so distinct CDR3 sequences, roughly 18% of which appear only once. These data are also associated with another study on T cells in Graves' hyperthyroidism and ophthalmopathy.

The sample consisted of peripheral blood mononuclear cells (PBMCs), taken at new diagnosis, from a patient treated with antithyroid drugs. The receptor set was obtained from a woman between 25 and 40 years old with Graves disease. Each CDR3 is given with its conserved first and last residue. A D gene is named only where the DNA matches it firmly. Where a row states a size, it is once, few, many or the class of an expanded clone; other rows omit it.

>-|-|TRBV18|TRBJ1-2
TGTGCCAGCTCACCCGGCCAGCAGACGGGGTATGGCTACACCTTC
CASSPGQQTGYGYTF
>-|many|TRBV5-1|TRBJ2-1
TGCGCCAGCAGCTTTGGCAATGAGCAGTTCTTC
CASSFGNEQFF
>-|-|TRBV2|TRBJ1-5
TGTGCCAGCAGTGGGGAGTTGGGGGATCAGCCCCAGCATTTT
CASSGELGDQPQHF
>-|few|TRBV28|TRBJ1-1
TGTGCCAGCGTTGATACTGTGAACACTGAAGCTTTCTTT
CASVDTVNTEAFF
>-|many|TRBV5-1|TRBJ2-3
TGCGCCAGCAGCTCGTTTGGGCCGACAGAAATCACAGATACGCAGTATTTT
CASSSFGPTEITDTQYF
>-|many|TRBV20-1|TRBJ2-5
TGCAGTGCTAGAGACACAGGACAAGAGACCCAGTACTTC
CSARDTGQETQYF
>-|-|TRBV6-2/TRBV6-3|TRBJ1-1
TGTGCCAGCAGTTACTCACAGGGCTCAGAAATTGAAGCTTTCTTT
CASSYSQGSEIEAFF
>TRBD1|many|TRBV6-1|TRBJ1-3
TGTGCCACCCGACAGGGGTCGTCTGGAAACACCATATATTTT
CATRQGSSGNTIYF
>TRBD1|many|TRBV20-1|TRBJ1-5
TGCAGTGCTGGGACAGGGAATCAGCCCCAGCATTTT
CSAGTGNQPQHF
>-|many|TRBV3-1|TRBJ2-7
TGTGCCAGCAGCCAAGGGAGCAGGGGCGAGCAGTACTTC
CASSQGSRGEQYF
>TRBD2|few|TRBV6-1|TRBJ2-1
TGTGCCAGCAGTGCCCGGGGGGGCCATCGCTCCAATGAGCAGTTCTTC
CASSARGGHRSNEQFF
>TRBD1|many|TRBV12-3/TRBV12-4|TRBJ1-2
TGTGCCAGCAGGGAGACAGGGGCCGTGGAGTATGGCTACACCTTC
CASRETGAVEYGYTF
>TRBD1|many|TRBV20-1|TRBJ2-1
TGCAGTGCTAGGGGGACAGGGGGCGCGGACAATGAGCAGTTCTTC
CSARGTGGADNEQFF
>-|many|TRBV19|TRBJ1-5
TGTGCCAGTAGTCCCCCGAGCGGGCCTGGGGGGATTTATAGCAATCAGCCCCAGCATTTT
CASSPPSGPGGIYSNQPQHF
>-|many|TRBV10-3|TRBJ2-7
TGTGCCATCAGCGGCGCAGGCTACGAGCAGTACTTC
CAISGAGYEQYF
>TRBD1|-|TRBV20-1|TRBJ2-3
TGCAGTGCTAGCCCGTTCTCGACAGGGGGTACAGATACGCAGTATTTT
CSASPFSTGGTDTQYF
>TRBD2|few|TRBV24-1|TRBJ2-1
TGTGCCACCAGTGATTCCGCAGGGGGCGCATCTAGCGGGGGAAAATACAATGAGCAGTTCTTC
CATSDSAGGASSGGKYNEQFF
>-|many|TRBV7-8|TRBJ1-6
TGTGCCAGCAGCTCCACAGGGATCGGCGGGAATTCACCCCTCCACTTT
CASSSTGIGGNSPLHF
>-|many|TRBV2|TRBJ2-7
TGTGCCAGCAGTAAGGAGGGGGGGACCCTCTCCTACGAGCAGTACTTC
CASSKEGGTLSYEQYF
>-|-|TRBV27|TRBJ2-7
TGTGCCAGCAGTTCCCCGGCCCTCTACGAGCAGTACTTC
CASSSPALYEQYF
>-|many|TRBV6-2/TRBV6-3|TRBJ1-1
TGTGCCAGCAGTTACTCGACGATGCGACCGAACACTGAAGCTTTCTTT
CASSYSTMRPNTEAFF
>-|many|TRBV2|TRBJ2-7
TGTGCCAGCAGTGAGCCTGAACAAGGCGAGCAGTACTTC
CASSEPEQGEQYF
>-|many|TRBV5-1|TRBJ1-2
TGCGCCAGCAGCTTGCGGCGCGAGGATGGCTACACCTTC
CASSLRREDGYTF
>-|many|TRBV2|TRBJ1-5
TGTGCCAGCAGTGATCGGCAAAGCAATCAGCCCCAGCATTTT
CASSDRQSNQPQHF
>-|few|TRBV19|TRBJ2-3
TGTGCCAGTAGTATCGGGAAGGAGTTCACAGATACGCAGTATTTT
CASSIGKEFTDTQYF
>-|many|TRBV6-1|TRBJ2-3
TGTGCCAGCAGGTCCTTGAGCACAGATACGCAGTATTTT
CASRSLSTDTQYF
>TRBD2|-|TRBV6-1|TRBJ2-1
TGTGCCAGCAGTCTACCACTAGCGGGGGGATATTACAATGAGCAGTTCTTC
CASSLPLAGGYYNEQFF
>-|many|TRBV6-5|TRBJ2-3
TGTGCCAGCAGTTACTCGTTGGGACGTGGGTCAGATACGCAGTATTTT
CASSYSLGRGSDTQYF
>-|many|TRBV12-3/TRBV12-4|TRBJ1-1
TGTGCCAGCAGTACCCTCGTGGGGGCCACTGAAGCTTTCTTT
CASSTLVGATEAFF
>-|many|TRBV6-1|TRBJ2-2
TGTGCCAGCAGTCCAACCTTTACCAGGGAGCACGGGGAGCTGTTTTTT
CASSPTFTREHGELFF
>-|few|TRBV6-1|TRBJ1-6
TGTGCCAGCAGCGAGGGGGGGCCACCCCTCCACTTT
CASSEGGPPLHF